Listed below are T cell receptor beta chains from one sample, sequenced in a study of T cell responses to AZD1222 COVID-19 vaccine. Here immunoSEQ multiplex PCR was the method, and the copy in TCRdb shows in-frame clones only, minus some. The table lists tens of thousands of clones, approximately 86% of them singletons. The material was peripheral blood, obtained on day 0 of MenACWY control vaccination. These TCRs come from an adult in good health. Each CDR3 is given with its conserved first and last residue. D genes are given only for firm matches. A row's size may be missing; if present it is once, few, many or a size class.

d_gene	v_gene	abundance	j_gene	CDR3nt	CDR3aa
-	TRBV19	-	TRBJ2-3	TGTGCCAGTAGCCTCGATAGGGCGACAGATACGCAGTATTTT	CASSLDRATDTQYF
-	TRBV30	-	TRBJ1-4	TGTGCCTGGAGTGGCCCGGGGGGCCCTTCAACTAATGAAAAACTGTTTTTT	CAWSGPGGPSTNEKLFF
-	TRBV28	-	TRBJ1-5	TGTGCCAGCAGTATAGCTGGGGGAGGGACGAGCAATCAGCCCCAGCATTTT	CASSIAGGGTSNQPQHF
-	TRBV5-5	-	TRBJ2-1	TGTGCCAGCAGCTTGTCCGGCAAGGGATTCAATGAGCAGTTCTTC	CASSLSGKGFNEQFF
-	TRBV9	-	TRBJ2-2	TGTGCCAGCAGCCCCAGCCCAGGGCGTACGACCGGGGAGCTGTTTTTT	CASSPSPGRTTGELFF
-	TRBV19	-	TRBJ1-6	TGTGCCAGTAGTATGGACCGTGTGGAACCCCTCCACTTT	CASSMDRVEPLHF
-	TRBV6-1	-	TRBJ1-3	TGTGCCAGCAGTGAATCGGTGGGAAACACCATATATTTT	CASSESVGNTIYF
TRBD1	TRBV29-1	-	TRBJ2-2	TGCAGCGTTGGGGGGACCTCGGGACAGTACACCGGGGAGCTGTTTTTT	CSVGGTSGQYTGELFF
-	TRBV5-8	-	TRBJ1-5	TGTGCCAGCAACATCGGGACCAGGGAAAGTAAGCCCCAGCATTTT	CASNIGTRESKPQHF
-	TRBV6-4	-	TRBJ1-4	TGTGCCAGCAGACGCACAACTAATGAAAAACTGTTTTTT	CASRRTTNEKLFF
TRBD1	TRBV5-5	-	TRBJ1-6	TGTGCCAGCAGACCCGGGACAGGGGGATCACCCCTCCACTTT	CASRPGTGGSPLHF
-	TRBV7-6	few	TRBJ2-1	TGTGCCAGCAGCTTAGAAGGGGGGACTCGCCGGGGCAATGAGCAGTTCTTC	CASSLEGGTRRGNEQFF
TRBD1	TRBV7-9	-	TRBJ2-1	TGTGCCAGCAGCGCCCCCGGGACAGCTTACAATGAGCAGTTCTTC	CASSAPGTAYNEQFF
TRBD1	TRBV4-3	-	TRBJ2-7	TGCGCCAGCAGCCAAGAACCCGGACAGGGTGGATACGAGCAGTACTTC	CASSQEPGQGGYEQYF
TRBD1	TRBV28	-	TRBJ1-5	TGTGCCAGCAGTGACCAGGGGGCGCAGGGCAATCAGCCCCAGCATTTT	CASSDQGAQGNQPQHF
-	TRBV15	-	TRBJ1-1	TGTGCCACCAGCACCGGGGGAACTGAAGCTTTCTTT	CATSTGGTEAFF
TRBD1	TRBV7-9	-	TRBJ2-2	TGTGCCAGCAGCTTGGACAGGTTCACCGGGGAGCTGTTTTTT	CASSLDRFTGELFF
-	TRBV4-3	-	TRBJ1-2	TGCGCCAGCAGCCAAGAGGGCCCGGCAGGGGCGGGTGGCTACACCTTC	CASSQEGPAGAGGYTF
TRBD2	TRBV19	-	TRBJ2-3	TGTGCCAGTAGGACTAGCGAGCGAAGCACAGATACGCAGTATTTT	CASRTSERSTDTQYF
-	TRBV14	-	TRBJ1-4	TGTGCCAGCAGCCCGTACTCAACTAATGAAAAACTGTTTTTT	CASSPYSTNEKLFF
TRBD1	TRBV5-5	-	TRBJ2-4	TGTGCCAGCAGCTTAAACAGGGGGATGGTCAAAAACATTCAGTACTTC	CASSLNRGMVKNIQYF
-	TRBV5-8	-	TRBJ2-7	TGTGCCAGCAGCTTGACCCGCTACGAGCAGTACTTC	CASSLTRYEQYF
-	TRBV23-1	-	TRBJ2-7	TGCGCCAGCAGACAGGGCTCCTACGAGCAGTACTTC	CASRQGSYEQYF
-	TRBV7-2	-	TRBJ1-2	TGTGCCAGCAGCTCCCTGAGGGGGGCGGATGGCTACACCTTC	CASSSLRGADGYTF
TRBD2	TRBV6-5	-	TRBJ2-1	TGTGCCAGCAGTTCGAATAGCGGGGGAAAGTTCTTC	CASSSNSGGKFF
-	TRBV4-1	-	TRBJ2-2	TGCGCCAGCAGCCCCCGCGGTGTCCCCGGGGAGCTGTTTTTT	CASSPRGVPGELFF